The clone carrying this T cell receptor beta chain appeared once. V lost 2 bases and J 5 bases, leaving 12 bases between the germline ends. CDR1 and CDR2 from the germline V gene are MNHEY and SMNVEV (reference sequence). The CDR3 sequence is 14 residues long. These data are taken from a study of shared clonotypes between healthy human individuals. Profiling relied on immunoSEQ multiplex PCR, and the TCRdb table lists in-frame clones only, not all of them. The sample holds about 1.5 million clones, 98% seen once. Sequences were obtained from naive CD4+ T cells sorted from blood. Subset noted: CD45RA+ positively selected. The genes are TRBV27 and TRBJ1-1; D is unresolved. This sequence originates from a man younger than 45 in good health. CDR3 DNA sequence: TGTGCCAGCAGTTTAACGATGAGGGAGACTGAAGCTTTCTTT. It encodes CASSLTMRETEAFF.